The rows below give T cell receptor beta chains drawn from one sample of a study of blood T cell repertoires in COVID-19. Profiled with immunoSEQ multiplex PCR; TCRdb holds only in-frame clones, not every one. Of tens of thousands of clones listed, 65% to 85% are singletons. Sequences were obtained from peripheral blood. The receptors stem from a man between 65 and 79 years old with active COVID-19. Both conserved end residues are part of each CDR3. The order of the fields is V gene, D gene, J gene, clone size, CDR3 protein, CDR3 DNA. The D gene is left open where the match is weak. Clone size, where shown, is once, few, many, or a class for clones that have expanded.

V gene: TRBV7-8; D gene: -; J gene: TRBJ2-7; clone size: -; CDR3 protein: CASSLRREKAYEQYF; CDR3 DNA: TGTGCCAGCAGCTTACGCCGGGAGAAGGCCTACGAGCAGTACTTC
V gene: TRBV10-3; D gene: -; J gene: TRBJ1-1; clone size: -; CDR3 protein: CAATRGLNTEAFF; CDR3 DNA: TGTGCCGCCACGCGGGGCCTGAACACTGAAGCTTTCTTT
V gene: TRBV12-3/TRBV12-4; D gene: -; J gene: TRBJ2-2; clone size: -; CDR3 protein: CASRQDTGELFF; CDR3 DNA: TGTGCCAGCAGGCAGGACACCGGGGAGCTGTTTTTT
V gene: TRBV5-4; D gene: TRBD2; J gene: TRBJ2-1; clone size: -; CDR3 protein: CASSSPTSGSMNEQFF; CDR3 DNA: TGTGCCAGCAGCTCCCCGACTAGCGGGAGTATGAATGAGCAGTTCTTC
V gene: TRBV7-9; D gene: TRBD2; J gene: TRBJ2-7; clone size: -; CDR3 protein: CASSLALAGEQYF; CDR3 DNA: TGTGCCAGCAGCTTAGCACTAGCGGGCGAGCAGTACTTC
V gene: TRBV7-2; D gene: TRBD1; J gene: TRBJ2-7; clone size: few; CDR3 protein: CASSSGQFVYEQYF; CDR3 DNA: TGTGCCAGCAGCTCGGGACAGTTCGTCTACGAGCAGTACTTC
V gene: TRBV4-3; D gene: -; J gene: TRBJ2-1; clone size: few; CDR3 protein: CASSGVVAGLSPNEQFF; CDR3 DNA: TGCGCCAGCAGCGGGGTGGTGGCGGGACTCAGCCCCAATGAGCAGTTCTTC
V gene: TRBV5-1; D gene: TRBD1; J gene: TRBJ2-2; clone size: -; CDR3 protein: CASSLFEGASGELFF; CDR3 DNA: TGCGCCAGCAGCTTGTTTGAGGGGGCAAGCGGGGAGCTGTTTTTT
V gene: TRBV5-1; D gene: -; J gene: TRBJ2-5; clone size: -; CDR3 protein: CASSLGSRRSSAMETQYF; CDR3 DNA: TGCGCCAGCAGCCTGGGGTCCCGCCGATCTAGTGCCATGGAGACCCAGTACTTC
V gene: TRBV11-2; D gene: -; J gene: TRBJ2-3; clone size: -; CDR3 protein: CASSSWTSSTDTQYF; CDR3 DNA: TGTGCCAGCAGCTCCTGGACTTCTAGCACAGATACGCAGTATTTT
V gene: TRBV3-1/TRBV3-2; D gene: TRBD2; J gene: TRBJ2-4; clone size: -; CDR3 protein: CASSQGTSGRGGDIQYF; CDR3 DNA: TGTGCCAGCAGCCAAGGGACTAGCGGGAGGGGTGGGGACATTCAGTACTTC
V gene: TRBV5-8; D gene: TRBD1; J gene: TRBJ1-4; clone size: few; CDR3 protein: CASSSGQGFNNEKLFF; CDR3 DNA: TGTGCCAGCAGCTCTGGACAGGGTTTCAATAATGAAAAACTGTTTTTT
V gene: TRBV5-5; D gene: TRBD2; J gene: TRBJ2-7; clone size: -; CDR3 protein: CASSFVAGATYEQYF; CDR3 DNA: TGTGCCAGCAGCTTTGTAGCGGGTGCAACCTACGAGCAGTACTTC
V gene: TRBV5-5; D gene: TRBD2; J gene: TRBJ2-5; clone size: -; CDR3 protein: CASSFGAGGLQETQYF; CDR3 DNA: TGTGCCAGCAGCTTTGGGGCGGGAGGGCTTCAAGAGACCCAGTACTTC
V gene: TRBV5-6; D gene: -; J gene: TRBJ2-7; clone size: once; CDR3 protein: CASSLGDPGEGYEQYF; CDR3 DNA: TGTGCCAGCAGCTTGGGGGACCCGGGAGAGGGTTACGAGCAGTACTTC
V gene: TRBV7-8; D gene: -; J gene: TRBJ1-2; clone size: -; CDR3 protein: CASSQRHSGYGYTF; CDR3 DNA: TGTGCCAGCAGCCAGCGGCATTCGGGATATGGCTACACCTTC
V gene: TRBV19; D gene: TRBD2; J gene: TRBJ2-7; clone size: -; CDR3 protein: CASSLLTSGSHEQYF; CDR3 DNA: TGTGCCAGTAGTCTGCTGACTAGCGGGAGCCACGAGCAGTACTTC
V gene: TRBV19; D gene: -; J gene: TRBJ2-2; clone size: -; CDR3 protein: CAAGNANTGELFF; CDR3 DNA: TGTGCTGCGGGGAATGCGAACACCGGGGAGCTGTTTTTT
V gene: TRBV7-2; D gene: TRBD1; J gene: TRBJ2-1; clone size: -; CDR3 protein: CASSSGQGNEQFF; CDR3 DNA: TGTGCCAGCAGCTCGGGACAGGGAAATGAGCAGTTCTTC
V gene: TRBV19; D gene: -; J gene: TRBJ2-1; clone size: -; CDR3 protein: CASSLETDRPYNEQFF; CDR3 DNA: TGTGCCAGTAGTCTCGAAACGGACAGACCCTACAATGAGCAGTTCTTC
V gene: TRBV19; D gene: TRBD2; J gene: TRBJ2-1; clone size: once; CDR3 protein: CATRIAGGNAYNEQFF; CDR3 DNA: TGTGCCACAAGAATAGCGGGAGGGAATGCCTACAATGAGCAGTTCTTC
V gene: TRBV4-1; D gene: -; J gene: TRBJ1-3; clone size: few; CDR3 protein: CASSQERGGNSGNTIYF; CDR3 DNA: TGCGCCAGCAGCCAAGAAAGGGGAGGGAACTCTGGAAACACCATATATTTT
V gene: TRBV28; D gene: TRBD2; J gene: TRBJ2-1; clone size: -; CDR3 protein: CASSQLAGAYNEQFF; CDR3 DNA: TGTGCCAGCAGCCAGCTAGCGGGAGCCTACAATGAGCAGTTCTTC
V gene: TRBV12-3/TRBV12-4; D gene: TRBD1; J gene: TRBJ2-7; clone size: -; CDR3 protein: CASSVTGIYEQYF; CDR3 DNA: TGTGCCAGCAGTGTGACAGGGATCTACGAGCAGTACTTC